This passage covers 22 T cell receptor beta chains from one sample sequenced in a study of beta chain features in type 1 diabetes. Expressed TCRB transcripts were sequenced after all isolated RNA was converted to cDNA. Measured with immunoSEQ multiplex PCR; TCRdb has only the in-frame clones, and not every one. The top ten clones hold more than 0.015% of a sample with about 360,000 clones, 10% to 15% of them seen once. The sequenced material came from naive CD4+ T cells from blood. The receptors were sampled from a man aged 18 to 30 in good health.

The chain joins TRBV30 to TRBJ2-7, with TRBD1 matching 10 bases. This CDR3 is built from 13 residues. The V gene end was trimmed by 5 bases and the J gene end by 1 base; junction bases not matched to a gene: 2. Germline V gene sequence: CDR1 GTSNPN, CDR2 SVGIG (reference sequence). The CDR3 DNA is TGTGCCTGGCGACAGGGGGCGTCCTACGAGCAGTACTTC. It translates to CAWRQGASYEQYF.

This clone occurred a few times. The rearrangement links TRBV11-2 to TRBJ1-2, with D unresolved. CDR1 and CDR2 (germline): SGHAT, FQNNGV. The CDR3 extends over 13 amino acids. Trimming left V 1 base short and J 3 bases short, with 6 bases between. The CDR3 here is CASSLGTDYGYTF. DNA for the CDR3: TGTGCCAGCAGCTTAGGAACTGACTATGGCTACACCTTC.

This clone was counted between two and nine times. J is TRBJ2-3 and V is TRBV28; TRBD1 matches at 7 bases. Per the germline V gene, CDR1 is MDHEN and CDR2 is SYDVKM. CDR3 size: 15 residues. After removal of 4 bases from V and 3 bases from J, the junction contained 7 bases not matched to a gene. In nucleotides, the CDR3 is TGTGCCAGCAGTTCGTCGACAGGGAAGACAGATACGCAGTATTTT. Residues: CASSSSTGKTDTQYF. Together with reference TRBV28 and TRBJ2-3, the CDR3 gives the full variable domain: DVKVTQSSRYLVKRTGEKVFLECVQDMDHENMFWYRQDPGLGLRLIYFSYDVKMKEKGDIPEGYSVSREKKERFSLILESASTNQTSMYLCASSSSTGKTDTQYFGPGTRLTVL.

This clone was observed a handful of times. The chain couples TRBV27 to TRBJ2-7, with 9 bases matching TRBD2. Germline V CDR1 and CDR2: MNHEY, SMNVEV (reference sequence). Unmatched junction bases numbered 10, after V lost 5 bases and J lost 2 bases. The CDR3 has 16 amino acids. CDR3 coding DNA: TGTGCCAGCAGTCCGCGCGGAGCGGGGGGCACCTACGAGCAGTACTTC. Its translation is CASSPRGAGGTYEQYF.

The rearrangement uses TRBV19 and TRBJ2-1; TRBD2 aligns across 12 bases. J was trimmed by 7 bases and V by 7 bases; bases with no gene match: 5. This CDR3 is built from 14 residues. The germline V gene has CDR1 LNHDA and CDR2 SQIVND (reference sequence). CDR3 in DNA: TGTGCCAGTACCCCGACTAGCGGGAGTAATGAGCAGTTCTTC. Translating it yields CASTPTSGSNEQFF.

This clone was detected a few times. This chain uses TRBV27 with TRBJ1-2, with D perhaps TRBD1 (5 bases). This CDR3 spans 14 amino acids. Germline V lookup: CDR1 MNHEY, CDR2 SMNVEV (reference sequence). The germline V and J ends were trimmed by 6 bases and 4 bases, with 15 bases remaining between them. The CDR3 loop reads CASRNLKGIYGYTF. CDR3 DNA: TGTGCCAGCAGGAATCTAAAGGGGATCTATGGCTACACCTTC.

The chain combines TRBV19 with TRBJ1-4, with D unclear. CDR1 is LNHDA, CDR2 SQIVND, per germline (reference sequence). Trimming removed 7 bases at V and 7 bases at J, with 13 bases between. The CDR3 loop spans 13 amino acids. CDR3 coding DNA: TGTGCCAGTAAGGACCCGGCGGGTGAAAAACTGTTTTTT. This sequence encodes CASKDPAGEKLFF.

In its sample, this clone was seen a few times. V gene TRBV30 combines with J gene TRBJ1-5, with 7 bases identical to TRBD1. From germline, CDR1 is GTSNPN and CDR2 SVGIG (reference sequence). The CDR3 covers 14 residues. Trimming removed 1 base from V and 3 bases from J; junction bases left unmatched: 3. CDR3 sequence reads: CAWSAGTANQPQHF. The CDR3 coding sequence is TGTGCCTGGAGTGCCGGGACAGCCAATCAGCCCCAGCATTTT.

This clone was picked up a small number of times. The chain has TRBV4-2 and TRBJ2-3, with D possibly TRBD2 on 5 matching bases. With 1 base removed from V and 1 base from J, the gap between germline ends came to 9 bases. The CDR3 sequence is 15 residues long. Germline V lookup: CDR1 LGHNA, CDR2 YNFKEQ. In DNA form, the CDR3 reads TGTGCCAGCAGCCAAGGAAAGGGAGGCACAGATACGCAGTATTTT. This gives the protein CASSQGKGGTDTQYF.

This clone has more than one count but fewer than ten. The chain is built from TRBV10-3 and TRBJ2-5, with D tentatively TRBD1 (6 bases). Germline loops: CDR1 ENHRY, CDR2 SYGVKD. V gave up 6 bases and J gave up 2 bases, with 16 bases separating them. The CDR3 consists of 15 residues. The CDR3 spells CAIRSGTGKQETQYF. The CDR3 DNA reads as TGTGCCATCAGAAGTGGTACAGGGAAACAAGAGACCCAGTACTTC.

This clone turned up a few times. The V and J genes are TRBV30 and TRBJ2-5; D call uncertain. Germline V gives CDR1 GTSNPN, CDR2 SVGIG (reference sequence). The CDR3 is 15 residues long. V lost 0 bases, J lost 2 bases, and 13 bases lay in between. CDR3: CAWSVGSASQETQYF. In nucleotides, the CDR3 is TGTGCCTGGAGTGTAGGCAGCGCCTCGCAAGAGACCCAGTACTTC.

This clone was seen only once. CDR3 residues: CASSYRPGQGINEQFF. The CDR3, as DNA: TGTGCCAGCAGTTACCGACCGGGACAGGGGATTAATGAGCAGTTCTTC. V and J are TRBV6-5 and TRBJ2-1; the match to TRBD1 covers 10 bases. From germline, CDR1 is MNHEY and CDR2 SVGAGI. Trimming removed 2 bases from V and 7 bases from J; junction bases left unmatched: 8. CDR3 size: 16 residues.

This clone was seen a handful of times. The genes are TRBV5-4 and TRBJ2-7, with 8 positions matching TRBD2. Germline CDR1 reads SGHNT; CDR2 reads YYREEE (reference sequence). The CDR3 consists of 15 residues. The V segment lost 4 bases and the J segment 0 bases; nucleotides outside the gene matches: 6. CDR3 region: CASSGSGVSSYEQYF. CDR3 DNA: TGTGCCAGCAGCGGTAGCGGGGTGAGCTCCTACGAGCAGTACTTC. The entire variable domain, with the rest obtained from reference TRBV5-4 and TRBJ2-7, is as follows: ETGVTQSPTHLIKTRGQQVTLRCSSQSGHNTVSWYQQALGQGPQFIFQYYREEENGRGNFPPRFSGLQFPNYSSELNVNALELDDSALYLCASSGSGVSSYEQYFGPGTRLTVT.

The chain recombines TRBV28 with TRBJ2-7, with TRBD2 matching 12 bases. The CDR3 consists of 17 residues. V lost 6 bases, J lost 2 bases, and 11 bases stayed unmatched. The germline gives CDR1 MDHEN, CDR2 SYDVKM. CDR3 DNA: TGTGCCAGCAGCCAGGGGACTAGCGGGCTGCTACCCTACGAGCAGTACTTC. Residues: CASSQGTSGLLPYEQYF.

This clone was counted between two and nine times. The sample carries other DNA sequences with the same CDR3. This chain connects TRBV6-5 to TRBJ2-7; TRBD2 might be the D (5 bases). Per germline, CDR1 MNHEY and CDR2 SVGAGI. The ends were cut back, 0 bases at V and 3 bases at J, with 6 bases in the middle. The CDR3 consists of 13 residues. This CDR3 reads CASSYSAGYEQYF. The CDR3 DNA reads TGTGCCAGCAGTTACTCCGCGGGCTACGAGCAGTACTTC.

The chain is built from TRBV5-8 and TRBJ1-1, with D uncertain. The CDR3 is 12 residues long. The ends were cut back, 2 bases at V and 8 bases at J, with 10 bases in the middle. Germline V gives CDR1 SGHTS, CDR2 YDEGEE. The CDR3 protein is CASSFEQLEAFF. The CDR3, as DNA: TGTGCCAGCAGCTTTGAACAGCTAGAAGCTTTCTTT.

The chain joins TRBV5-5 to TRBJ2-1; a weak D match, TRBD2 (5 bases). The CDR3 runs to 15 residues. CDR1 and CDR2 (germline): SGHKS, YYEKEE (reference sequence). The V end lost 1 base, the J end lost 3 bases, and 11 bases lay between the germline ends. The CDR3 nucleotides read TGTGCCAGCAGCTTGCCGGAGGAAGGCTACAATGAGCAGTTCTTC. Translation: CASSLPEEGYNEQFF.

This clone was detected a few times. The gene calls are TRBV28 and TRBJ1-2, with D unclear. The CDR3 is 13 residues long. Germline V gives CDR1 MDHEN, CDR2 SYDVKM. V lost 2 bases, J lost 2 bases, and 6 bases lay in between. This chain's CDR3 is CASSLEENYGYTF. CDR3 in DNA: TGTGCCAGCAGTTTAGAGGAGAACTATGGCTACACCTTC.

This clone was seen more than once but under ten times. The V call is TRBV5-4, the J call TRBJ2-1, with D possibly being TRBD2 (5 bases). The V and J ends lost 0 bases and 6 bases respectively, with 10 bases between them. There are 14 residues in the CDR3. CDR1 is SGHNT and CDR2 is YYREEE in the germline V gene (reference sequence). The CDR3 coding sequence is TGTGCCAGCAGCTTGGCAGCGGCGGGCAATGAGCAGTTCTTC. It translates to CASSLAAAGNEQFF.

The chain links TRBV28 to TRBJ1-5; D is perhaps TRBD1 (5 bases). Germline assignment: CDR1 MDHEN and CDR2 SYDVKM. CDR3 length: 17 amino acids. Trimming removed 2 bases at V and 0 bases at J, with 14 bases between. The CDR3 DNA is TGTGCCAGCAGTTTACCAGGGCTCCCATATAGCAATCAGCCCCAGCATTTT. As protein: CASSLPGLPYSNQPQHF.

This clone turned up a few times. The chain links TRBV30 to TRBJ1-2; D remains unclear. Trimming took 1 base from V and 3 from J, leaving 12 bases between them. Germline assignment: CDR1 GTSNPN and CDR2 SVGIG (reference sequence). The CDR3 length is 14 residues. This CDR3 reads CAWSARVNDYGYTF. CDR3 DNA sequence: TGTGCCTGGAGTGCGCGGGTCAACGACTATGGCTACACCTTC.

This clone has only a few counts. Within the sample, other DNA sequences also encode this same CDR3. This chain uses TRBV7-3 with TRBJ2-1, with 11 bases matching TRBD2. Germline assignment: CDR1 SGHTA and CDR2 FQGTGA. Trimming cost V 4 bases and J 7 bases; bases outside gene matches: 6. The CDR3 contains 15 residues. CDR3 coding DNA: TGTGCCAGCAGCTCACTAGCGGGAGTGGGAAATGAGCAGTTCTTC. Protein sequence: CASSSLAGVGNEQFF.